This T cell receptor (beta chain) was profiled in a study of T cell repertoires in cytomegalovirus infection. Study context: CMV infection plus the matching HLA type was flagged by public TCR beta signatures.

TCRdb recomputed calls from the reads with MiXCR, one row per CDR3 protein. This sample yields 120,000 to 150,000 distinct CDR3 sequences, of which 6.5% are seen a single time; about a sixth belongs to the top ten. Study-level findings and limits: CMV carriers with the relevant HLA were identified by cumulative public TCR beta family frequency. In two of eight donors, the top clonotype was HLA-C-restricted CMV-specific.

There are 12 residues in the CDR3. Germline CDR1 SGHVS, CDR2 FNYEAQ. The table lists this clonotype with many counts. The target antigen is unknown. The junction departs from germline at one end; a sequencing error may be responsible. This TCR derives from a human donor in good health (CMV status not recorded). Some clones in this sample may be carry-over from other donors' samples. V usage is TRBV7-6 and J usage is TRBJ2-7; 13 nucleotides align to TRBD2. The sequenced sample was PBMCs. The CDR3 protein is CASSSGTSGANF. In DNA form, the CDR3 reads TGTGCCAGCAGCTCCGGGACTAGCGGGGCTAACTTC.